This T cell receptor (beta chain) is from a study of CD8 T cells in ankylosing spondylitis. The study, taken as a whole, reports: Past studies reported some motif variants in reactive arthritis synovial fluid and blood. According to the report, clones linked to the disease were significantly enriched in matched synovial fluid samples taken from ankylosing spondylitis patients. Relatively scarce in peripheral blood, disease-linked clones were CD8+. Seemingly distinctive of ankylosing spondylitis blood was a TCR beta motif formed by eight highly homologous variants.

Points on this clonotype: The antigen is unknown.

Deletions cut 2 bases from V and 2 bases from J, with 10 bases between. The germline V gene has CDR1 MNHEY and CDR2 SVGAGI. CDR3 length: 14 residues. Molecular-barcoded quantitative 5'-RACE produced these TCR beta libraries. One entry per CDR3 protein results from TCRdb running MiXCR on the 5' RACE reads. This sample carries some 450,000 distinct CDR3 sequences, roughly 18% of them seen once, and the ten largest clones take approximately 0.93%. The source material was blood, either unsorted or a sorted T cell fraction (not recorded which). This sequence joins TRBV6-5 and TRBJ2-7; possibly TRBD1 for D (6 bases). This clonotype was sampled from a male donor with ankylosing spondylitis. CDR3 in amino acids: CASSYRDTAYEQYF. CDR3 DNA sequence: TGTGCCAGCAGTTACCGGGACACTGCCTACGAGCAGTACTTC.